This record concerns one TCR beta chain sequence. The antigen is undetermined. In the naive CD8 group, cells lacked CD45RO and were positively selected for CCR7, so terminally differentiated effector memory CD45RA+ cells were left out. Every one of the donors was a Caucasian adult that lived in Nashville, Tennessee. These data originate in a study of shared clonotypes between healthy human individuals. Findings of the study overall: Around 5.3% of naive CD4 clonotypes were shared across four donors. Blood was the only sampled material, and tissue repertoires likely differ. Rarefaction demonstrated incomplete sorted-subset sequencing despite large depth.

Produced via immunoSEQ multiplex PCR; TCRdb's table is partial and in-frame only. The sample yields about 2 million clones, roughly 94% seen once. The CDR3 is 15 amino acids. The germline V gene encodes CDR1 MGHRA and CDR2 YSYEKL. The V end lost 4 bases, the J end lost 0 bases, and 12 bases lay between the germline ends. This TCR derives from a man between 18 and 29 years old in good health. V is TRBV4-1 and J is TRBJ2-5, with D perhaps matching TRBD2 (5 bases). Sequenced: naive CD8+ T cells sorted from blood. The CDR3 DNA reads as TGCGCCAGCAGCCCCGAAACTAGTCACCAAGAGACCCAGTACTTC. Translating it yields CASSPETSHQETQYF.